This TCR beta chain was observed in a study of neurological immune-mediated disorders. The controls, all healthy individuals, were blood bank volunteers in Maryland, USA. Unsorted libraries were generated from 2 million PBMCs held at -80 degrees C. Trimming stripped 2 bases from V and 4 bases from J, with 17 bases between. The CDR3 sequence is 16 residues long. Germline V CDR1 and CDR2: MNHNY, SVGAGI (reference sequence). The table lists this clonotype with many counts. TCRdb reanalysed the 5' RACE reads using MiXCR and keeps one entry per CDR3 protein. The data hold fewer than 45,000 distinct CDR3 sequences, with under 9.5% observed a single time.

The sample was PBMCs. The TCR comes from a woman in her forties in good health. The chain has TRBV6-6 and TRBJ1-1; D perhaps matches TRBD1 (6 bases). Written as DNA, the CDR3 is TGTGCCAGCAGTTACGGAACCGGGGGCAGGGGCACTGAAGCTTTCTTT. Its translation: CASSYGTGGRGTEAFF.